This T cell receptor (beta chain) was captured in a study of beta chain features in type 1 diabetes. General study results and limits: Cells carrying high TCR expression could end up over-represented when cDNA is sequenced.

Germline-derived CDR1 and CDR2 are SGDLS and YYNGEE. Trimming removed 0 bases at V and 4 bases at J, with 7 bases between. The CDR3 is 13 amino acids. One heparinised blood draw, averaging about 116 mL, came from each donor. A sort by CD45RO/CCR7/CD25/CD127/CD95/CD27 yielded CD4+ naive, central memory, regulatory and stem cell-like memory cells. Of the isolated RNA, all was reverse transcribed, and so the sequenced material was expressed TCRB transcripts. Clones were sequenced by immunoSEQ multiplex PCR, and TCRdb holds only the in-frame ones, with some missing. The profile shows 120,000 to 150,000 clones, approximately 52% of them singletons. A word on this clone: Its antigen is unidentified.

Sequences were obtained from Tregs from blood. V usage is TRBV9 and J usage is TRBJ1-1; D perhaps matches TRBD1 (5 bases). The sequence came from a man between 18 and 29 years old in good health. The CDR3 region has the DNA TGTGCCAGCAGCGTAGTCCAGGGCACTGAAGCTTTCTTT. Translation gives CASSVVQGTEAFF.